Shown below are 10 T cell receptor beta chains from a single sample sequenced in a study of Tregs in tolerant kidney transplant recipients. Assay: immunoSEQ multiplex PCR; the TCRdb copy retains only in-frame clones and omits some. The table lists around 2,000 clones. FACS sorting followed an approximately 6-day coculture of CFSE-labeled recipient PBMCs with irradiated graft donor PBMCs. Their antigens are not known. This material consisted of CD4+ T cells from blood cultured with allogeneic cells, taken before the transplant. These TCRs come from a human patient who received a combined kidney and bone marrow transplant.

Judged by frequency, this clone is medium-sized (0.01 to 0.1%). The DNA read from the CDR3 is TGTGCCAGCTCATCCGGGACAGGGACCTACGAG. It specifies CASSSGTGTYE. The complete CDR3 reads CASSSGTGTYEQYF. The chain couples TRBV18 to TRBJ2-7; 9 bases line up with TRBD1. The sequence runs out 3 residues before the end of the CDR3; the remainder is reconstructed from the germline J gene. The CDR3 length is 14 residues. CDR1 and CDR2 (germline): KGHSH, LQKENI. With V trimmed by 5 bases and J by 2 bases, 4 bases remained unmatched.

By frequency, this clone registers medium-sized (0.01 to 0.1%). The CDR3 goes on 3 residues after the read ends, and that part is filled in from the germline J gene. This sequence joins TRBV14 and TRBJ2-3; tentatively, D is TRBD1 (5 bases). The CDR3 loop spans 15 amino acids. Germline V CDR1 and CDR2: SGHDN, FVKESK. Trimming took off 8 bases at V and 1 base at J, with 16 bases between the two ends. This CDR3 is CASGQGYQRTDTQYF. The sequenced part of the CDR3 DNA is TGTGCCAGCGGACAAGGCTATCAACGCACAGATACG.

Concerning this clone: The sequence runs out 3 residues before the end of the CDR3; the remainder is reconstructed from the germline J gene. The V and J genes are TRBV12-3 or TRBV12-4 and TRBJ1-2; 7 positions agree with TRBD1. The CDR3 length is 13 residues. CDR3 region: CASSHDRARGYTF. The sequenced part of the CDR3 DNA is TGTGCCAGCAGCCACGACAGGGCGCGGGGC.

Frequency places this clone as medium-sized. The missing CDR3 end, 3 residues past where the read stops, is filled in from the germline J gene. The genes are TRBV10-1 and TRBJ2-1; 8 bases map to TRBD2. Trimming took 2 bases from V and 6 from J; bases not matched to a gene: 9. The V gene's germline CDR1 is WNHNN and CDR2 SYGVQD (reference sequence). The CDR3 has 16 residues. The CDR3 bases that were read are TGCGCCAGCAGTGAGAGTAGCGGGACCTCTCGCAATGAG. It specifies CASSESSGTSRNE. The whole CDR3 sequence reads CASSESSGTSRNEQFF.

Frequency places this clone as medium-sized (0.01 to 0.1%). The CDR3 end lies 3 residues beyond the end of the read and is filled in from the germline J gene. The chain is built from TRBV6-4 and TRBJ2-2; no clear D gene. V shed 0 bases and J shed 3 bases, with 8 bases lying between them. The CDR3 contains 15 residues. Germline values: CDR1 MRHNA, CDR2 SNTAGT. The CDR3 is CASSDSSRDTGELFF. CDR3 bases read: TGTGCCAGCAGTGACTCTAGTAGGGACACCGGGGAG.

On this clone itself: Read data end 3 residues before the CDR3 end; the end is taken from the germline J gene. The chain joins TRBV18 to TRBJ2-7, with TRBD1 matching over 9 bases. Germline-derived CDR1 and CDR2 are KGHSH and LQKENI. V lost 6 bases and J lost 5; bases outside the gene matches: 8. The CDR3 covers 14 residues. The sequenced CDR3 bases are TGTGCCAGCTCTAACCGGGACAGGGTACACGAG. Encoded protein: CASSNRDRVHE. The whole CDR3 reads CASSNRDRVHEQYF.

This clone is called medium-sized (0.01 to 0.1%) based on its frequency. The read falls 3 residues short of the CDR3 end, and the missing part is taken from the germline J gene. The gene calls are TRBV30 and TRBJ1-6; D possibly corresponds to TRBD1 (6 bases). The V and J ends lost 8 bases and 6 bases respectively, with 14 bases between them. In germline, CDR1 is GTSNPN, CDR2 SVGIG (reference sequence). The CDR3 totals 13 residues. The CDR3 protein is CARRQVLNSPLHF. The CDR3 DNA, read in part, is TGTGCCAGAAGACAGGTGCTTAATTCACCC.

According to its frequency, this clone is medium-sized. The sequence runs out 3 residues before the end of the CDR3; the remainder is reconstructed from the germline J gene. V usage is TRBV6-2 or TRBV6-3 and J usage is TRBJ2-1; tentatively, D is TRBD2 (5 bases). The CDR3 sequence is 17 residues long. The V gene's germline CDR1 is MNHEY and CDR2 SVGEGT. Trimming left V 2 bases short and J 6 bases short, with 20 bases between. The CDR3 bases that were read are TGTGCCAGCAGTTACCCCAAGCGTATCGGGGAGAGCAATGAG. As protein: CASSYPKRIGESNE. The complete CDR3 reads CASSYPKRIGESNEQFF.

Points on this clone: The read ends 3 residues early relative to the CDR3; the germline J gene fills the gap. The V call is TRBV18, the J call TRBJ2-7; a possible D gene is TRBD1 (6 bases). The CDR3 spans 16 residues. V was trimmed by 1 base and J by 5 bases, leaving 18 bases between them. Germline CDR1 reads KGHSH; CDR2 reads LQKENI. The CDR3 here is CASSPRNAGVGHEQYF. The sequenced CDR3 bases are TGTGCCAGCTCACCACGAAATGCAGGGGTCGGCCACGAG.

Considering frequency, this clone is large (0.1 to 1%). The read falls 3 residues short of the CDR3 end, and the missing part is taken from the germline J gene. V and J are TRBV29-1 and TRBJ1-2; 8 bases match TRBD1. This CDR3 is 12 amino acids long. V gave up 5 bases and J gave up 4 bases; unmatched junction bases: 3. Germline lookup yields CDR1 SQVTM and CDR2 ANQGSEA. The sequenced part of the CDR3 DNA is TGCAGCGTTCCTGGACAGGGCTATGGC. Protein: CSVPGQGYG. From start to end, the CDR3 is CSVPGQGYGYTF.